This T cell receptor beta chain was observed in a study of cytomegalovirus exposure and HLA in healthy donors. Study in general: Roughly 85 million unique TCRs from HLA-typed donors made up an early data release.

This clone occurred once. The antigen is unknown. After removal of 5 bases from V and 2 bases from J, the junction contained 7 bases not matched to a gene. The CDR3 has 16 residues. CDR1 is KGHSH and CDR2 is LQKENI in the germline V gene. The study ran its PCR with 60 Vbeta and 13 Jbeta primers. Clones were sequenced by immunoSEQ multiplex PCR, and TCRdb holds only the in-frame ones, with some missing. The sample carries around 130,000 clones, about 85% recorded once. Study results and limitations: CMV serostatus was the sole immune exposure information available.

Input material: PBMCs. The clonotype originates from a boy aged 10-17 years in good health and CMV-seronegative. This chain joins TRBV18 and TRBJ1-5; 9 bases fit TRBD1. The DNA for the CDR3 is TGTGCCAGCTCATCGACAGGGGGGGAAGGCAATCAGCCCCAGCATTTT. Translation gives CASSSTGGEGNQPQHF.